The following is a TCR beta chain sequence with its context. The antigen is unknown. The PCR used 60 Vbeta and 13 Jbeta primers. Only in-frame clones appear in the TCRdb table, and some are missing; sequencing was by immunoSEQ multiplex PCR. The data hold approximately 150,000 clones, with nearly 80% observed a single time. This CDR3 has 14 residues. The junction had 15 bases not matched to a gene; V was cut back by 3 bases and J by 13 bases. In germline, CDR1 is SGHDN, CDR2 FVKESK. The data were taken from a study of cytomegalovirus exposure and HLA in healthy donors. Study-wide results and limits: Most CMV-associated TCR beta chains appeared HLA-restricted in a later analysis. Prior analysis indicated that the majority of TCR beta V segments exhibited productivity approximately 90% or approximately 30% of the time.

The clonotype was recovered from a male donor in good health and CMV-seronegative. V and J are TRBV14 and TRBJ2-7, with 7 positions matching TRBD1. The sample was PBMCs. CDR3 region: CASSQPDEGALRYF. The CDR3 DNA reads TGTGCCAGCAGCCAGCCGGATGAGGGGGCGTTAAGATACTTC.